The entry below gives a single T cell receptor (beta chain) sequence along with its context. The CDR3 is 13 residues long. Germline values: CDR1 LGHNA, CDR2 YSLEER. Trimming left V 1 base short and J 8 bases short, with 9 bases between. The record originates from a study of blood T cell repertoires in COVID-19. In the study overall: Acute-phase and convalescent COVID-19 samples originated in the United States, Italy and Spain.

Per the authors' pipeline: Amplification from reference gene primers served as the basis for estimated nucleated cell counts. Libraries were prepared by immunoSEQ multiplex PCR; TCRdb keeps only in-frame clonotypes and omits some of them. D and trimming come from the DNA, and the V and J calls and clone size come from that table. The sample lists under 30,000 clones; around 83% were seen once. The clonotype comes from a human donor in a cohort sampled during active COVID-19. This sequence joins TRBV4-3 and TRBJ2-4; D perhaps matches TRBD1 (6 bases). The specimen sequenced was peripheral blood. The CDR3 reads CASSQAQGHIQYF. The DNA for the CDR3 is TGCGCCAGCAGCCAAGCACAGGGTCACATTCAGTACTTC.